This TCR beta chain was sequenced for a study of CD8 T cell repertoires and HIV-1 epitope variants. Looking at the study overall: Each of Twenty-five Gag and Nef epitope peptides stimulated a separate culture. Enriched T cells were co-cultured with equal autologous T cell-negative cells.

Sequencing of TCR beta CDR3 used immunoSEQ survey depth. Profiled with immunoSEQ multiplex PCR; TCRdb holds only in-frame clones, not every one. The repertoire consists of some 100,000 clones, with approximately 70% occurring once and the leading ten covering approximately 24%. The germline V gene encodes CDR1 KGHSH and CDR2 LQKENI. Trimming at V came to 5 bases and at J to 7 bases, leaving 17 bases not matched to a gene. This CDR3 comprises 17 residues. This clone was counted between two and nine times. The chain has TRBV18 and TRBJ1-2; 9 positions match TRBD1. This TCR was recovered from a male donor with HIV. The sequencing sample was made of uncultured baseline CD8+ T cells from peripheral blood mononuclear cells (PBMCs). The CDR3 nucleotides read TGTGCCAGCTCATCCCGGGGACAGGGAAGATCGGGGCCTGGCTACACCTTC. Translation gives CASSSRGQGRSGPGYTF.